This record concerns one TCR beta chain sequence. Its antigen is as yet unknown. The data were obtained in a study of identical twins. Findings and limits, study-wide: Beta clonotypes that were abundant in cord blood contained fewer insertions, a pattern absent from memory repertoires.

MiXCR, applied by TCRdb to the 5' RACE reads, yields one record per CDR3 protein. The table shows 500,000 to 600,000 distinct CDR3 sequences, with approximately 22% occurring only once. The CDR3 totals 13 residues. Germline V gene sequence: CDR1 DFQATT, CDR2 SNEGSKA (reference sequence). Trimming left V 6 bases short and J 2 bases short, with 14 bases between. These data are also associated with another study on T cells expressing NK-cell markers. In that study: Sorted CD3+CD56+NKG2C+, CD3+CD56+NKG2C- and CD3+CD56-NKG2C+ T-cell subsets were beta-chain profiled. It was still unclear whether expanded NKG2C+ T cell clones were HCMV specific.

This chain joins TRBV20-1 and TRBJ2-7; perhaps TRBD2 as D (5 bases). Source material: CD4+ T cells sorted from blood. The receptor comes from a woman younger than 35 in good health. CDR3 sequence reads: CSAGPPGTYEQYF. The CDR3 DNA reads TGCAGTGCCGGGCCCCCGGGAACCTACGAGCAGTACTTC.